Shown below are 7 T cell receptor beta chains from a single sample sequenced in a study of cytomegalovirus exposure and HLA in healthy donors. Method: immunoSEQ multiplex PCR; TCRdb's copy keeps in-frame clones and lacks some. The data hold a few hundred thousand clones, with 70% to 90% observed a single time. Input material: PBMCs. All receptors derive from a woman between 18 and 29 years old in good health and CMV-seronegative.

CDR3 protein: CASTFRTSGYNEQFF. CDR3 bases: TGCGCCTCGACTTTCAGGACTAGCGGATACAATGAGCAGTTCTTC. The V gene is TRBV5-1, the J gene TRBJ2-1; 10 nucleotides align to TRBD2. The germline gives CDR1 SGHRS, CDR2 YFSETQ. V lost 10 bases and J lost 4; bases outside the gene matches: 11. The CDR3 has 15 residues.

The chain couples TRBV5-1 to TRBJ2-7, with 7 bases lining up with TRBD2. The CDR3 runs 14 residues. Per the germline V gene, CDR1 is SGHRS and CDR2 is YFSETQ. V was clipped by 4 bases and J by 2 bases; unmatched bases: 6. For the CDR3, the DNA is TGCGCCAGCAGCAGGGCTAGCGGAACCTACGAGCAGTACTTC. It is translated as CASSRASGTYEQYF.

This chain connects TRBV6-4 to TRBJ2-3; 13 positions match TRBD2. With 3 bases clipped from V and 4 bases from J, the junction kept 4 bases outside the gene matches. The CDR3 has 16 residues. Looked up from germline, CDR1 is MRHNA and CDR2 is SNTAGT. CDR3 DNA: TGTGCCAGCAGTGAAACTAGCGGGGGGGCGTCAGATACGCAGTATTTT. It encodes CASSETSGGASDTQYF.

V gene TRBV27 combines with J gene TRBJ2-3; D possibly corresponds to TRBD2 (5 bases). Trimming stripped 5 bases from V and 2 bases from J, with 11 bases between. This CDR3 contains 14 residues. Per germline, CDR1 MNHEY and CDR2 SMNVEV (reference sequence). The CDR3 is CASSAGRATDTQYF. CDR3 in DNA: TGTGCCAGCAGTGCGGGTAGGGCCACAGATACGCAGTATTTT.

The table lists this clone with a count of one. The chain uses TRBV6-6 and TRBJ1-5, with D possibly matching TRBD1 (5 bases). Germline-derived CDR1 and CDR2 are MNHNY and SVGAGI (reference sequence). The CDR3 has 15 amino acids. V was pared by 5 bases and J by 2 bases, with 13 bases between. The CDR3: CASSVTGGGNQPQHF. Written as DNA, the CDR3 is TGTGCCAGCAGTGTCACGGGGGGTGGCAATCAGCCCCAGCATTTT.

The chain has TRBV21-1 and TRBJ1-1; TRBD1, the table's D call, lacks a check against the DNA. TRBV21-1 is noted as a pseudogene. This CDR3 is 12 amino acids long. The CDR3 here is CASILTGGRAFF. In nucleotides, the CDR3 is TGTGCCAGCATCTTGACAGGGGGTCGAGCTTTCTTT.

The V call is TRBV5-1, the J call TRBJ2-7, with 7 bases matching TRBD2. Trimming removed 4 bases from V and 5 bases from J; junction bases left unmatched: 12. This CDR3 spans 15 amino acids. In germline, CDR1 is SGHRS, CDR2 YFSETQ. The CDR3: CASSPRTSISHEQYF. The CDR3 region has the DNA TGCGCCAGCAGCCCGAGGACTAGTATTTCCCACGAGCAGTACTTC. The full variable domain, completed using reference TRBV5-1 and TRBJ2-7, is KAGVTQTPRYLIKTRGQQVTLSCSPISGHRSVSWYQQTPGQGLQFLFEYFSETQRNKGNFPGRFSGRQFSNSRSEMNVSTLELGDSALYLCASSPRTSISHEQYFGPGTRLTVT.